The 31 T cell receptor beta chains presented below share a single source sample, sequenced in a study of T cell responses to AZD1222 COVID-19 vaccine. The protocol was immunoSEQ multiplex PCR, while the TCRdb copy is restricted to in-frame clones and leaves out a portion. The sample has some 74,000 clones, 70% to 90% seen once; the top ten hold approximately 22%. Sequencing used peripheral blood, obtained on day 0 of AZD1222 vaccination. These receptors came from an adult in good health.

The J gene is TRBJ2-3, the V gene TRBV3-1 (or the pseudogene TRBV3-2), with a weak D call TRBD1 (6 bases). Germline V gives CDR1 LGHDT, CDR2 YNNKEL (reference sequence). Trimming pared 0 bases from V and 4 bases from J, leaving 8 bases between. The CDR3 contains 14 residues. CDR3 sequence reads: CASSQDAGADTQYF. CDR3 nucleotide sequence: TGTGCCAGCAGCCAAGACGCAGGGGCAGATACGCAGTATTTT.

V gene TRBV11-2 combines with J gene TRBJ1-1; possible D gene TRBD1, 5 bases. CDR3 length: 13 amino acids. V lost 1 base to trimming and J lost 5 bases, with 8 bases between them. Germline V CDR1 and CDR2: SGHAT, FQNNGV. The CDR3 here is CASSLVGGTEAFF. The CDR3, as DNA: TGTGCCAGCAGCTTAGTTGGGGGGACTGAAGCTTTCTTT.

This clone occurred once. V usage is TRBV19 and J usage is TRBJ1-5; D remains unclear. Trimming left V 8 bases short and J 3 bases short, with 17 bases between. Germline assignment: CDR1 LNHDA and CDR2 SQIVND (reference sequence). This CDR3 contains 15 residues. For the CDR3, the DNA is TGTGCCAGTGGTCGTCTCCTTGGGTACAATCAGCCCCAGCATTTT. It codes for CASGRLLGYNQPQHF.

The V call is TRBV30, the J call TRBJ1-6; 7 bases map to TRBD1. The germline V gene has CDR1 GTSNPN and CDR2 SVGIG (reference sequence). The CDR3 sequence is 16 residues long. V dropped 2 bases and J dropped 3; count of bases not matched to a gene: 7. The CDR3 DNA reads TGTGCCTGGAGTACAGACCGACAGGGCTATAATTCACCCCTCCACTTT. Translation gives CAWSTDRQGYNSPLHF.

The chain links TRBV19 to TRBJ2-4, with D maybe TRBD1 (6 bases). The V and J ends lost 4 bases and 0 bases respectively, with 13 bases between them. The CDR3 runs 16 residues. Per germline, CDR1 LNHDA and CDR2 SQIVND (reference sequence). CDR3 sequence: CASSTPGQLAKNIQYF. CDR3 sequence (DNA): TGTGCCAGTAGTACACCGGGACAACTAGCCAAAAACATTCAGTACTTC.

The chain uses TRBV6-5 and TRBJ2-3; either TRBD1 or TRBD2 may supply D (5 bases each). The CDR3 contains 15 residues. V was shortened by 2 bases and J by 5 bases, with 14 bases between the two germline ends. The germline CDR1 and CDR2 sequences are MNHEY and SVGAGI. The CDR3 nucleotides read TGTGCCAGCAGTTACGCGAGGGGTCGGCAAGATACGCAGTATTTT. Translated, it gives CASSYARGRQDTQYF.

The chain is built from TRBV4-1 and TRBJ1-2; 7 nucleotides align to TRBD1. The trim removed 4 bases at V and 1 base at J, leaving 6 bases unmatched. The CDR3 loop spans 15 amino acids. In germline, CDR1 is MGHRA, CDR2 YSYEKL. CDR3 sequence: CASSPSGQVNYGYTF. Written as DNA, the CDR3 is TGCGCCAGCAGCCCCTCCGGACAGGTTAACTATGGCTACACCTTC.

This chain links TRBV21-1 with TRBJ1-2. TRBV21-1 is a pseudogene. CDR3 size: 14 residues. The CDR3 DNA is TGTGCCATTCCCTCCCCCCTCGGAGTCCATGGCTACACCTTC. It is translated as CAIPSPLGVHGYTF.

V and J are TRBV5-1 and TRBJ2-7; TRBD1 might be the D (6 bases). This CDR3 has 14 residues. CDR1 and CDR2 from the germline V gene are SGHRS and YFSETQ. With 3 bases removed from V and 6 bases from J, the gap between germline ends came to 16 bases. The CDR3 region is CASSSRTDKGEQYF. CDR3 bases: TGCGCCAGCAGCTCTCGGACAGACAAGGGCGAGCAGTACTTC. Filled out from reference TRBV5-1 and TRBJ2-7, the complete variable domain reads KAGVTQTPRYLIKTRGQQVTLSCSPISGHRSVSWYQQTPGQGLQFLFEYFSETQRNKGNFPGRFSGRQFSNSRSEMNVSTLELGDSALYLCASSSRTDKGEQYFGPGTRLTVT.

The V and J genes are TRBV3-1 (or the pseudogene TRBV3-2) and TRBJ2-1, with TRBD2 matching 10 bases. The CDR3 loop spans 15 amino acids. Looked up from germline, CDR1 is LGHDT and CDR2 is YNNKEL (reference sequence). V was pared by 4 bases and J by 3 bases, with 3 bases of the junction left unmatched. The CDR3 DNA is TGTGCCAGCAGCCCTCCTAGCGGGGGCTACAATGAGCAGTTCTTC. It translates to CASSPPSGGYNEQFF.

The chain couples TRBV15 to TRBJ1-3, with TRBD1 matching 12 bases. The germline gives CDR1 LNHNV, CDR2 YYDKDF (reference sequence). The CDR3 consists of 17 residues. Trimming at V came to 0 bases and at J to 5 bases, leaving 5 bases not matched to a gene. In DNA, the CDR3 is TGTGCCACCAGCAGAGATAGGGGACAGGGGGCGCGAAACACCATATATTTT. Amino acids: CATSRDRGQGARNTIYF.

This chain uses TRBV14 with TRBJ2-1; TRBD1 matches at 9 bases. Unmatched junction bases numbered 2, after V lost 1 base and J lost 4 bases. Germline-derived CDR1 and CDR2 are SGHDN and FVKESK. CDR3 length equals 15 residues. CDR3 protein: CASSQVTGGYNEQFF. CDR3 nucleotide sequence: TGTGCCAGCAGCCAAGTGACAGGGGGATACAATGAGCAGTTCTTC. Filled out from reference TRBV14 and TRBJ2-1, the complete variable domain reads EAGVTQFPSHSVIEKGQTVTLRCDPISGHDNLYWYRRVMGKEIKFLLHFVKESKQDESGMPNNRFLAERTGGTYSTLKVQPAELEDSGVYFCASSQVTGGYNEQFFGPGTRLTVL.

The chain has TRBV6-2 or TRBV6-3 and TRBJ1-5; D unclear. V was pared by 2 bases and J by 0 bases, with 5 bases between. Looked up from germline, CDR1 is MNHEY and CDR2 is SVGEGT. The CDR3 is 14 amino acids. The CDR3 nucleotides read TGTGCCAGCAGTTACCTCTATAGCAATCAGCCCCAGCATTTT. This sequence encodes CASSYLYSNQPQHF.

Regarding this clone: Additional DNA sequences in this sample encode the identical CDR3. The CDR3 nucleotides are TGTGCCAGCAGCGGCGGGACCTATGGCTACACCTTC. Its translation is CASSGGTYGYTF. The rearrangement links TRBV3-1 (or the pseudogene TRBV3-2) to TRBJ1-2; weak D call: TRBD1 (5 bases). This CDR3 contains 12 residues. The V end lost 5 bases, the J end lost 4 bases, and 8 bases lay between the germline ends. Per germline, CDR1 LGHDT and CDR2 YNNKEL (reference sequence).

This clone has a handful of counts. J is TRBJ1-6 and V is TRBV10-3; D unclear. The CDR3 sequence is 16 residues long. Per germline, CDR1 ENHRY and CDR2 SYGVKD. Trimming cost V 3 bases and J 7 bases, with 16 bases left between them. CDR3 in DNA: TGTGCCATCAGTGAAGGAGGCCCTGAAGCAAATTCACCCCTCCACTTT. As protein: CAISEGGPEANSPLHF.

This chain links TRBV27 with TRBJ2-5; D gene ambiguous. Per the germline V gene, CDR1 is MNHEY and CDR2 is SMNVEV (reference sequence). This CDR3 is built from 16 residues. V was cut by 6 bases and J by 2 bases, with 19 bases left in between. The CDR3 loop is CASRVPCLSEQETQYF. CDR3 sequence (DNA): TGTGCCAGCAGAGTTCCCTGTCTGAGCGAGCAAGAGACCCAGTACTTC.

The gene calls are TRBV10-3 and TRBJ2-1, with 9 positions matching TRBD1. V lost 6 bases and J lost 5; bases outside the gene matches: 8. Germline CDR1 and CDR2: ENHRY and SYGVKD. CDR3 length equals 15 residues. The CDR3 DNA is TGTGCCATCAGGCTGGACAGGGGAGGGAACAATGAGCAGTTCTTC. Protein sequence: CAIRLDRGGNNEQFF.

V usage is TRBV29-1 and J usage is TRBJ2-5; TRBD1 matches at 11 bases. V shed 6 bases, J shed 5 bases, and the junction held 8 bases outside the gene matches. Germline V lookup: CDR1 SQVTM, CDR2 ANQGSEA. The CDR3 extends over 14 amino acids. CDR3 DNA sequence: TGCAGCGTGGTTGGACAGGGGGCGGGGGAGACCCAGTACTTC. It is translated as CSVVGQGAGETQYF.

The chain employs TRBV24-1 and TRBJ2-3; D is unresolved. The V gene's germline CDR1 is KGHDR and CDR2 SFDVKD. V lost 3 bases, J lost 8 bases, and 11 bases lay in between. This CDR3 has 13 residues. In nucleotides, the CDR3 is TGTGCCACCAGTGATCATACGTGGGGTACGCAGTATTTT. Its protein is CATSDHTWGTQYF.

This chain links TRBV7-9 with TRBJ2-3; 7 bases are a match to TRBD1. Germline assignment: CDR1 SEHNR and CDR2 FQNEAQ (reference sequence). This CDR3 spans 15 amino acids. V lost 5 bases, J lost 0 bases, and 5 bases stayed unmatched. CDR3 amino acids: CASSKTGQSTDTQYF. Written as DNA, the CDR3 is TGTGCCAGCAGCAAGACGGGACAGAGCACAGATACGCAGTATTTT.

This chain uses TRBV15 with TRBJ2-7, with D perhaps TRBD1 (9 bases). V lost 8 bases, J lost 3 bases, and 17 bases lay in between. Per the germline V gene, CDR1 is LNHNV and CDR2 is YYDKDF (reference sequence). The CDR3 contains 14 residues. DNA for the CDR3: TGTGCCACCGGGGGACAGGGACTAGGCTACGAGCAGTACTTC. As protein: CATGGQGLGYEQYF.

The chain is built from TRBV28 and TRBJ1-2; D gene uncertain. There are 16 residues in the CDR3. V gave up 8 bases and J gave up 4 bases, with 23 bases separating them. The germline gives CDR1 MDHEN, CDR2 SYDVKM. Here the CDR3 reads CASEPPLGRAGYGYTF. The CDR3 DNA reads TGTGCCAGCGAACCACCACTTGGCCGAGCTGGCTATGGCTACACCTTC.

The J gene is TRBJ1-5, the V gene TRBV30; D call uncertain. Germline CDR1 and CDR2: GTSNPN and SVGIG (reference sequence). Trimming pared 0 bases from V and 4 bases from J, leaving 10 bases between. The CDR3 is made up of 14 amino acids. The CDR3: CAWSVRSGNQPQHF. The CDR3 DNA is TGTGCCTGGAGTGTACGGTCTGGGAATCAGCCCCAGCATTTT.

The chain has TRBV5-4 and TRBJ2-1; 16 bases are shared with TRBD2. The CDR3 has 18 residues. Germline V gives CDR1 SGHNT, CDR2 YYREEE (reference sequence). The V and J ends lost 4 bases and 8 bases, in that order; junction bases with no gene match: 12. The CDR3 region is CASSRGTSGRADSYEQFF. In nucleotides, the CDR3 is TGTGCCAGCAGCCGAGGGACTAGCGGGAGGGCCGATTCGTATGAGCAGTTCTTC.

The CDR3 spells CASSGHSGESETQYF. The CDR3 DNA is TGCGCCAGCAGCGGTCATTCAGGGGAATCGGAGACCCAGTACTTC. The chain joins TRBV4-1 to TRBJ2-5; D is possibly TRBD1 (6 bases). The CDR3 has 15 residues. The germline V and J ends were trimmed by 5 bases and 5 bases, with 18 bases remaining between them. Per germline, CDR1 MGHRA and CDR2 YSYEKL.

The rearrangement joins TRBV6-4 to TRBJ1-5; D gene ambiguous. Per the germline V gene, CDR1 is MRHNA and CDR2 is SNTAGT. The V end was cut by 1 base, the J end by 0 bases, with 1 base between. The CDR3 totals 13 residues. The CDR3 DNA follows: TGTGCCAGCAGTGACTTTAGCAATCAGCCCCAGCATTTT. This encodes CASSDFSNQPQHF.

V is TRBV5-4 and J is TRBJ2-7; 7 bases align to TRBD2. After removal of 1 base from V and 3 bases from J, the junction contained 10 bases not matched to a gene. The CDR3 extends over 16 amino acids. Per germline, CDR1 SGHNT and CDR2 YYREEE (reference sequence). The CDR3 sequence is CASSLSGLAENYEQYF. Written as DNA, the CDR3 is TGTGCCAGCAGCTTGTCGGGGCTAGCGGAGAACTACGAGCAGTACTTC.

The V and J genes are TRBV18 and TRBJ1-1; D is unclear. Germline V gene data show CDR1 as KGHSH and CDR2 as LQKENI. The CDR3 length is 14 residues. Trimming left V 5 bases short and J 3 bases short, with 13 bases between. The CDR3 region has the DNA TGTGCCAGCTCAAGAAGTGTGAAAGACACTGAAGCTTTCTTT. Translated, it gives CASSRSVKDTEAFF.

The chain employs TRBV5-1 and TRBJ2-7; D might be TRBD1 or TRBD2, each matching 5 bases. This CDR3 has 15 residues. Germline V gives CDR1 SGHRS, CDR2 YFSETQ. Trimming left V 4 bases short and J 3 bases short, with 17 bases between. The CDR3 here is CASSLYGGANYEQYF. DNA for the CDR3: TGCGCCAGCAGCCTCTATGGGGGAGCCAACTACGAGCAGTACTTC.

The DNA of the CDR3 is TGTGCCAGCAGCAAGAGTCCGGGACAGGGGCTGAACACTGAAGCTTTCTTT. Its protein is CASSKSPGQGLNTEAFF. V usage is TRBV3-1 (or the pseudogene TRBV3-2) and J usage is TRBJ1-1, with 10 positions matching TRBD1. This CDR3 comprises 17 residues. Trimming took 5 bases from V and 0 from J; bases not matched to a gene: 9. Germline CDR1 LGHDT, CDR2 YNNKEL (reference sequence).

This clone is labeled medium-sized. The V gene is TRBV29-1, the J gene TRBJ1-1, with D maybe TRBD1 (5 bases). V was shortened by 7 bases and J by 6 bases, with 18 bases between the two germline ends. Germline V gene lookup returns CDR1 SQVTM and CDR2 ANQGSEA. There are 13 residues in the CDR3. The CDR3 DNA is TGCAGCGCGGGGAGGGGTGGATCAGCTGAAGCTTTCTTT. Translation: CSAGRGGSAEAFF. The whole variable domain, remainder taken from reference TRBV29-1 and TRBJ1-1, is SAVISQKPSRDICQRGTSLTIQCQVDSQVTMMFWYRQQPGQSLTLIATANQGSEATYESGFVIDKFPISRPNLTFSTLTVSNMSPEDSSIYLCSAGRGGSAEAFFGQGTRLTVV.